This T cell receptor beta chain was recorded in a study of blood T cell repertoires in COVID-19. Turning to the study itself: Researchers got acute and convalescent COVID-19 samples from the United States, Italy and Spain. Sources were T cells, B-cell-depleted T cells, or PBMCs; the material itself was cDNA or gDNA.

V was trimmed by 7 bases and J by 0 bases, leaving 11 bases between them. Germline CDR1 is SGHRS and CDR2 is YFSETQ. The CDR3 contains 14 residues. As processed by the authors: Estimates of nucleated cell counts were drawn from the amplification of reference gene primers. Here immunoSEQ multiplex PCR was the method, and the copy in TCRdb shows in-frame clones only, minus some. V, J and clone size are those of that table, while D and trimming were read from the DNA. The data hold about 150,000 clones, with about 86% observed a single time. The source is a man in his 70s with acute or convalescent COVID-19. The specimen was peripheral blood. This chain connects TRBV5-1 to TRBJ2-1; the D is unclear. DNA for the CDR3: TGCGCCAGCCGTACTTCAAGCTCCTACAATGAGCAGTTCTTC. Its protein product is CASRTSSSYNEQFF. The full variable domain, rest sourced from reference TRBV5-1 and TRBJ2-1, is KAGVTQTPRYLIKTRGQQVTLSCSPISGHRSVSWYQQTPGQGLQFLFEYFSETQRNKGNFPGRFSGRQFSNSRSEMNVSTLELGDSALYLCASRTSSSYNEQFFGPGTRLTVL.